This T cell receptor (beta chain) was documented in a study of T cell responses to AZD1222 COVID-19 vaccine (dated by TCRdb to the early 2020s). A note on the overall study: TCR sequencing covered about 230 trial participants: around 210 given two doses of AZD1222 and 26 given two doses of MenACWY control vaccine. Trial participants were enrolled by age into subgroups of 18-55, 56-69 and 70-plus years, and roughly 150, 30 and 60 TCR-sequenced participants, respectively, were included in these subgroups. Study-level results and caveats: After two AZD1222 doses, both the breadth and the depth of spike-specific TCRs were significantly higher than at day 0 and than in MenACWY recipients. No day 14 peak-response samples were available, so repertoires were characterized only after the peak T cell response. The 56-69-year group was small, and its depth increase did not reach significance, likely because of low power. Most participants were white British and females outnumbered males, and the authors suggested that clonal diversity may have been underestimated. Only five to seven AZD1222 recipients were SARS-CoV-2 seropositive at baseline, limiting conclusions about previously exposed vaccinees. Reportedly, close to half of the unique spike-specific TCRs recognized epitopes lying outside the regions that are mutated in the B.1.351 and B.1.1.7 variants. The whole spike protein was spanned by vaccine-associated CD4 TCRs, and dominant responses were seen in regions 160-218 and 743-854.

The meaning of the sample's time point label: about 28 days (+/-7) after the second vaccine dose. AZD1222 recipients whose second dose came at about 4 weeks and those whose second dose came at about 12 weeks were combined into one group, since spike-specific TCR depth and breadth did not differ between the two schedules. Vaccinee samples were obtained from the UK trials COV001 and COV002, which included a single-blind randomized controlled phase 2/3 trial of AZD1222 (ChAdOx1 nCoV-19) in healthy adults. For TCRbeta chain sequencing, PBMC samples were collected from trial participants at day 0 and at day 28 after the second dose. Concerning this clone: Its antigen remains unidentified. Base qualities are not recorded, but no much larger clone differs from it by a single base.

The CDR3 regions of human TCRbeta chains were analyzed by immunosequencing. In the original analysis: TCRs in the repertoires were compared against a reference library of SARS-CoV-2-specific TCRs that had been generated with the MIRA antigen-specificity platform. Breadth meant the fraction of unique TCRs that were SARS-CoV-2-associated, whereas depth meant the fraction of total T cells that were SARS-CoV-2-associated. Each spike-specific TCR was assigned to its reactive spike region and to a CD4 or CD8 class using the MIRA data. Log10-transformed breadth and depth values were compared by one-way ANOVA with Sidak's multiple comparisons tests. TCRdb mirrors the immuneACCESS table, restricted to in-frame sequences. Some clones are absent from its copies; in checked studies, under half trace to an unresolved V gene, and the reason for the others is unknown. The D gene and trimming were derived from the DNA, and the V and J assignments and clone size from that table. For this sample the table gives 180,000 or so clones, of which about 90% were detected only once. The top ten clonotypes cover 1.3% of the sample.

Counted from cysteine to phenylalanine, this CDR3 has 15 amino acids. Kept here is only the CDR3 DNA, which spans 45 bases and is read in frame from base 1. The germline V gene encodes CDR1 SNHLY and CDR2 FYNNEI. V has 7 bases trimmed and J has 0 bases trimmed; junction bases matching no gene number 7. Recombination connected TRBV2 to TRBJ1-2; 8 junctional bases match TRBD1. The clonotype was recovered from an adult who received the AZD1222 COVID-19 vaccine. The sequenced sample was peripheral blood, obtained 28 days after the second AZD1222 dose. CDR3 reads: CASNTQGAPNYGYTF. DNA sequence: TGTGCCAGCAACACTCAGGGGGCGCCTAACTATGGCTACACCTTC.